One TCR beta chain is described in this entry. The PCR employed 60 Vbeta primers together with 13 Jbeta primers. Measured with immunoSEQ multiplex PCR; TCRdb has only the in-frame clones, and not every one. The data hold 100,000 or so clones, with about 76% observed a single time. The data were obtained in a study of cytomegalovirus exposure and HLA in healthy donors. The ends were cut back, 8 bases at V and 0 bases at J, with 8 bases in the middle. Germline V gives CDR1 SGHVS, CDR2 FNYEAQ. This CDR3 is 13 amino acids long. This sequence joins TRBV7-6 and TRBJ1-3; D unclear. This TCR was sampled from a young man in good health and CMV-seropositive. The sample consisted of PBMCs. The CDR3 sequence: CASGLSSGNTIYF. In nucleotides, the CDR3 is TGTGCCAGCGGACTTAGCTCTGGAAACACCATATATTTT.